A single sample gave rise to the 17 T cell receptor beta chains below, sequenced in a study of T cells after yellow fever vaccination. MiXCR was run by TCRdb on the 5' RACE reads, yielding one entry per CDR3 protein. The sample has 350,000 to 450,000 distinct CDR3 sequences, 6.2% seen once. The sequenced sample was PBMCs, obtained 5 days after the yellow fever booster vaccination. These receptor sequences come from a man aged 25-45 years who received the YFV17D yellow fever vaccine.

This clonotype has a count of ten or more. This chain uses TRBV7-9 with TRBJ1-1; D remains ambiguous. The germline V and J ends were trimmed by 1 base and 6 bases, with 12 bases remaining between them. Germline values: CDR1 SEHNR, CDR2 FQNEAQ (reference sequence). The CDR3 extends over 14 amino acids. CDR3 DNA: TGTGCCAGCAGCTTAGTGGCCGGGATTCCTGAAGCTTTCTTT. Translation: CASSLVAGIPEAFF.

This clonotype was counted many times. The V gene is TRBV29-1, the J gene TRBJ1-2, with no clear D. The CDR3 totals 16 residues. Germline CDR1 and CDR2: SQVTM and ANQGSEA. Trimming cost V 4 bases and J 0 bases, with 18 bases left between them. CDR3: CSVAPPQARANYGYTF. The CDR3 bases are TGCAGCGTTGCCCCCCCCCAGGCCAGAGCTAACTATGGCTACACCTTC.

In this sample, this clonotype turned up a few times. The V gene is TRBV20-1, the J gene TRBJ2-7; 8 bases agree with TRBD1. Germline CDR1 and CDR2: DFQATT and SNEGSKA (reference sequence). The CDR3 is 13 amino acids. The junction had 5 bases not matched to a gene; V was cut back by 5 bases and J by 2 bases. The CDR3 region is CSAARQGPYEQYF. In nucleotides, the CDR3 is TGCAGTGCTGCTAGACAGGGGCCCTACGAGCAGTACTTC.

This clonotype was counted many times. The V and J genes are TRBV20-1 and TRBJ2-7, with 8 bases lining up with TRBD1. The ends lost 3 bases at V and 5 bases at J; junction bases unmatched: 9. The CDR3 length is 14 residues. Germline V gene lookup returns CDR1 DFQATT and CDR2 SNEGSKA (reference sequence). This chain's CDR3 is CSAREDRGGDEQYF. The CDR3 nucleotides are TGCAGTGCTAGGGAAGACAGGGGAGGCGACGAGCAGTACTTC.

The rearrangement uses TRBV5-1 and TRBJ2-5; the match to TRBD1 covers 7 bases. The CDR3 has 14 residues. In germline, CDR1 is SGHRS, CDR2 YFSETQ. J gave up 4 bases and V 5 bases, and 8 bases lay outside the gene matches. CDR3 in amino acids: CASSVQGLSETQYF. For the CDR3, the DNA is TGCGCCAGCAGTGTACAGGGGTTGTCAGAGACCCAGTACTTC.

Only a few counts were recorded for this clonotype. The V call is TRBV20-1, the J call TRBJ2-3, with 7 bases identical to TRBD1. The CDR3 length is 13 residues. The germline V gene encodes CDR1 DFQATT and CDR2 SNEGSKA (reference sequence). The V and J ends lost 6 bases and 3 bases, in that order; junction bases with no gene match: 6. CDR3 DNA sequence: TGCAGTGCCGATAGACAGGGTACAGATACGCAGTATTTT. This codes for CSADRQGTDTQYF.

On this clonotype: A much larger clone is a single base away; this may be a read error. The conserved phenylalanine or tryptophan is not found at the CDR3 terminus, so this likely reflects a read error. The rearrangement joins TRBV20-1 to TRBJ2-5; no clear D. Per the germline V gene, CDR1 is DFQATT and CDR2 is SNEGSKA (reference sequence). The CDR3 totals 15 residues. The germline V and J ends were trimmed by 0 bases and 5 bases, with 16 bases remaining between them. The CDR3 loop reads CSARDMQSSLETQYS. The CDR3 nucleotides are TGCAGTGCTAGAGATATGCAGTCGTCCCTGGAGACCCAGTACTCC.

This clonotype was seen repeatedly, ten times or more. V is TRBV2 and J is TRBJ1-5; possibly TRBD1 for D (5 bases). The CDR3 extends over 13 amino acids. Per the germline V gene, CDR1 is SNHLY and CDR2 is FYNNEI. V lost 7 bases and J lost 7, with 14 bases in between. The CDR3, as DNA: TGTGCCAGCAAGGCCCAGGGACTGCAGCCCCAGCATTTT. Translated: CASKAQGLQPQHF.

This clonotype was recorded at least ten times. V and J are TRBV5-1 and TRBJ1-1; D gene unclear. This CDR3 comprises 13 residues. V was cut by 1 base and J by 2 bases, with 6 bases left in between. Germline V gene sequence: CDR1 SGHRS, CDR2 YFSETQ. CDR3 sequence (DNA): TGCGCCAGCAGCTTGCAGGATAACACTGAAGCTTTCTTT. Amino acid sequence: CASSLQDNTEAFF.

This clonotype showed up many times. The V call is TRBV29-1, the J call TRBJ2-1; D possibly corresponds to TRBD2 (5 bases). Trimming removed 0 bases from V and 4 bases from J, with 22 bases in between. The germline gives CDR1 SQVTM, CDR2 ANQGSEA. This CDR3 is 18 amino acids long. The CDR3 nucleotides read TGCAGCGTTGAAGATGAAAGTGTCGTAGCGCGAGGTTACAATGAGCAGTTCTTC. Protein sequence: CSVEDESVVARGYNEQFF.

This clonotype showed up just a few times. This CDR3 reads CASSPTNRDSGNTIYF. The CDR3 nucleotides read TGTGCCAGCAGCCCCACCAATCGGGACTCTGGAAACACCATATATTTT. The chain carries TRBV7-8 and TRBJ1-3; no definite D call. Per the germline V gene, CDR1 is SGHVS and CDR2 is FQNEAQ. The V end lost 5 bases, the J end lost 0 bases, and 14 bases lay between the germline ends. The CDR3 is 16 amino acids.

There are a few counts of this clonotype. V usage is TRBV18 and J usage is TRBJ2-3; tentatively, D is TRBD1 (5 bases). Germline CDR1 is KGHSH and CDR2 is LQKENI. V dropped 1 base and J dropped 7 bases, with 21 bases sitting between them. The CDR3 is 17 amino acids. In DNA, the CDR3 is TGTGCCAGCTCACCACAGTCGACAGTCGCGGCACCCAATACGCAGTATTTT. It is translated as CASSPQSTVAAPNTQYF.

At least ten counts were recorded for this clonotype. CDR3 region: CASSQISGSGNEQFF. The CDR3 coding sequence is TGCGCCAGCAGCCAGATTAGCGGGAGCGGCAATGAGCAGTTCTTC. The chain joins TRBV5-1 to TRBJ2-1, with TRBD2 matching over 9 bases. The CDR3 has 15 amino acids. V dropped 4 bases and J dropped 6; count of bases not matched to a gene: 8. CDR1 SGHRS and CDR2 YFSETQ come from the germline V gene.

This clonotype has at least ten counts. The chain has TRBV7-2 and TRBJ2-1, with a tentative D call TRBD2 (5 bases). This CDR3 region has 13 residues. V was shortened by 6 bases and J by 3 bases, with 9 bases between the two germline ends. Germline loops: CDR1 SGHTA, CDR2 FQGNSA. This CDR3 reads CASSSGLYNEQFF. In DNA form, the CDR3 reads TGTGCCAGCAGTTCTGGACTCTACAATGAGCAGTTCTTC.

This clonotype was observed a few times. The DNA for the CDR3 is TGTGCCAGCAGTTCCTATAGCGGGAGTCACGAGCAGTACTTC. It codes for CASSSYSGSHEQYF. The rearrangement joins TRBV27 to TRBJ2-7; 9 nucleotides line up with TRBD2. CDR1 is MNHEY and CDR2 is SMNVEV in the germline V gene (reference sequence). Trimming removed 4 bases from V and 5 bases from J; junction bases left unmatched: 6. This CDR3 spans 14 amino acids.

A few counts support this clonotype. The rearrangement joins TRBV3-1 to TRBJ2-2; D unclear. The CDR3 contains 13 residues. Germline V gene data show CDR1 as LGHDT and CDR2 as YNNKEL (reference sequence). Trimming took 2 bases from V and 8 from J, leaving 9 bases between them. The chain's CDR3 is CASSQLTAGELFF. CDR3 sequence (DNA): TGTGCCAGCAGCCAACTCACAGCGGGGGAGCTGTTTTTT.

The chain couples TRBV6-5 to TRBJ2-5; 8 bases map to TRBD2. Germline V CDR1 and CDR2: MNHEY, SVGAGI. The CDR3 has 16 residues. V lost 6 bases, J lost 4 bases, and 13 bases stayed unmatched. CDR3 in amino acids: CASSPGGVAGRETQYF. CDR3 bases: TGTGCCAGCAGCCCCGGGGGGGTAGCGGGGAGAGAGACCCAGTACTTC.